The 14 T cell receptor beta chains below were found in one sample sequenced in a study of cytomegalovirus exposure and HLA in healthy donors. 13 Jbeta primers and 60 Vbeta primers were used for the PCR. Clones were sequenced by immunoSEQ multiplex PCR, and TCRdb holds only the in-frame ones, with some missing. Of some 140,000 clones listed, 70% to 80% are singletons. Sequencing input: PBMCs. These receptors originate from a woman aged 45 to 65 in good health and CMV-seropositive.

The gene calls are TRBV5-6 and TRBJ2-4; D not resolved. The CDR3 is 16 amino acids. Germline CDR1 and CDR2: SGHDT and YYEEEE. V was cut by 2 bases and J by 0 bases, with 12 bases left in between. The CDR3 DNA is TGTGCCAGCAGCTTCCGGTCTGCCCTAGCCAAAAACATTCAGTACTTC. This translates into CASSFRSALAKNIQYF.

The rearrangement uses TRBV28 and TRBJ2-6, with 7 positions matching TRBD2. Germline assignment: CDR1 MDHEN and CDR2 SYDVKM. CDR3 size: 17 residues. Trimming at V came to 5 bases and at J to 1 base, leaving 8 bases not matched to a gene. CDR3 coding DNA: TGTGCCAGCAGTCCATACCCCGGGGGGTCTGGGGCCAACGTCCTGACTTTC. Translation: CASSPYPGGSGANVLTF.

This clone came up once. The chain couples TRBV7-2 to TRBJ1-4; 9 bases agree with TRBD1. V lost 2 bases to trimming and J lost 7 bases; unmatched junction nucleotides: 5. CDR1 is SGHTA, CDR2 FQGNSA, per germline. The CDR3 sequence is 15 residues long. This chain's CDR3 is CASSLHRDRVEKLFF. DNA of the CDR3: TGTGCCAGCAGCTTACACCGGGACAGGGTTGAAAAACTGTTTTTT. Full variable domain (remainder filled in from reference TRBV7-2 and TRBJ1-4): GAGVSQSPSNKVTEKGKDVELRCDPISGHTALYWYRQSLGQGLEFLIYFQGNSAPDKSGLPSDRFSAERTGGSVSTLTIQRTQQEDSAVYLCASSLHRDRVEKLFFGSGTQLSVL.

The chain is built from TRBV5-8 and TRBJ1-5; D uncertain. The CDR3 loop spans 14 amino acids. V lost 0 bases and J lost 3, with 7 bases in between. Per the germline V gene, CDR1 is SGHTS and CDR2 is YDEGEE. DNA of the CDR3: TGTGCCAGCAGCTTGGTCGGGTCCAATCAGCCCCAGCATTTT. Its protein is CASSLVGSNQPQHF.

This chain connects TRBV5-1 to TRBJ2-7; 7 bases map to TRBD1. In germline, CDR1 is SGHRS, CDR2 YFSETQ. CDR3 length equals 15 residues. Germline trimming cut 4 bases from V and 1 base from J; bases unmatched to any gene: 8. DNA for the CDR3: TGCGCCAGCAGCGTTCCGGGACAGTTATCCTACGAGCAGTACTTC. This sequence encodes CASSVPGQLSYEQYF.

The genes are TRBV7-6 and TRBJ2-3; a possible D gene is TRBD2 (5 bases). Trimming removed 5 bases from V and 3 bases from J, with 15 bases in between. The CDR3 runs to 15 residues. Germline assignment: CDR1 SGHVS and CDR2 FNYEAQ. CDR3 residues: CASSPDWERTDTQYF. The CDR3 bases are TGTGCCAGCAGCCCCGACTGGGAGAGGACAGATACGCAGTATTTT.

V is TRBV9 and J is TRBJ2-5; weak D call: TRBD1 (6 bases). Germline loops: CDR1 SGDLS, CDR2 YYNGEE. Trimming removed 4 bases at V and 5 bases at J, with 12 bases between. This CDR3 has 13 residues. Here the CDR3 reads CASSFGQRETQYF. CDR3 in DNA: TGTGCCAGCAGCTTCGGACAGCGGGAGACCCAGTACTTC. Based on the CDR3 plus reference TRBV9 and TRBJ2-5, the full variable domain is DSGVTQTPKHLITATGQRVTLRCSPRSGDLSVYWYQQSLDQGLQFLIQYYNGEERAKGNILERFSAQQFPDLHSELNLSSLELGDSALYFCASSFGQRETQYFGPGTRLLVL.

This clone was detected only once. This chain joins TRBV28 and TRBJ2-7, with 8 bases aligning to TRBD1. With 6 bases clipped from V and 3 bases from J, the junction kept 10 bases outside the gene matches. There are 15 residues in the CDR3. Germline CDR1 MDHEN, CDR2 SYDVKM. The CDR3 is CASRPPGGAGYEQYF. DNA for the CDR3: TGTGCCAGCAGACCTCCAGGGGGCGCCGGCTACGAGCAGTACTTC.

The chain employs TRBV5-4 and TRBJ2-7; 8 bases fit TRBD2. This CDR3 is built from 15 residues. V lost 5 bases, J lost 0 bases, and 7 bases stayed unmatched. Germline V gene lookup returns CDR1 SGHNT and CDR2 YYREEE (reference sequence). CDR3 coding DNA: TGTGCCAGCAGTCCGAGCGGGGGACTCTCCTACGAGCAGTACTTC. It translates to CASSPSGGLSYEQYF.

The chain has TRBV18 and TRBJ1-6, with D perhaps TRBD1 (6 bases). This CDR3 region has 14 residues. Germline CDR1 KGHSH, CDR2 LQKENI. Deletions cut 3 bases from V and 7 bases from J, with 10 bases between. The CDR3 here is CASSPAGDNSPLHF. The CDR3 DNA follows: TGTGCCAGCTCACCCGCAGGGGACAATTCACCCCTCCACTTT.

The V gene is TRBV7-3, the J gene TRBJ2-6, with 7 nucleotides matching TRBD1. The CDR3 has 17 amino acids. The junction had 9 bases not matched to a gene; V was cut back by 7 bases and J by 0 bases. CDR1 is SGHTA and CDR2 is FQGTGA in the germline V gene. CDR3 residues: CASTHRGTSSGANVLTF. In DNA form, the CDR3 reads TGTGCCAGCACCCACAGGGGAACTAGCTCTGGGGCCAACGTCCTGACTTTC. The full variable domain, in which reference TRBV7-3 and TRBJ2-6 provide the parts outside the CDR3, is GAGVSQTPSNKVTEKGKYVELRCDPISGHTALYWYRQSLGQGPEFLIYFQGTGAADDSGLPNDRFFAVRPEGSVSTLKIQRTERGDSAVYLCASTHRGTSSGANVLTFGAGSRLTVL.

This chain connects TRBV30 to TRBJ2-5; 8 bases are shared with TRBD2. Looked up from germline, CDR1 is GTSNPN and CDR2 is SVGIG (reference sequence). CDR3 length equals 15 residues. J was trimmed by 1 base and V by 0 bases; bases with no gene match: 4. CDR3 DNA sequence: TGTGCCTGGAGTGTCGGGGGGGGCCTCCAAGAGACCCAGTACTTC. Residues: CAWSVGGGLQETQYF.

V gene TRBV29-1 combines with J gene TRBJ2-7, with TRBD2 identical over 12 bases. Germline CDR1 is SQVTM and CDR2 is ANQGSEA. V shed 4 bases and J 0 bases; nucleotides not matched to a gene: 10. There are 17 residues in the CDR3. CDR3 sequence (DNA): TGCAGCGTTGCCGGACTAGCGGGGCAATCGACCTCCTACGAGCAGTACTTC. Amino acid sequence: CSVAGLAGQSTSYEQYF.

CDR3 bases: TGTGCCAGCATTACGGGGGAGACCCAGTACTTC. Translated: CASITGETQYF. The V and J genes are TRBV28 and TRBJ2-5, with D possibly TRBD2 on 5 matching bases. Looked up from germline, CDR1 is MDHEN and CDR2 is SYDVKM. Deletions cut 7 bases from V and 5 bases from J, with 8 bases between. The CDR3 spans 11 residues.